This note documents a single T cell receptor beta chain sequence. Its antigen is not known. V gave up 0 bases and J gave up 15 bases; unmatched junction bases: 7. Germline lookup yields CDR1 SGHDT and CDR2 YYEEEE. This CDR3 region has 13 residues. Data came from immunoSEQ multiplex PCR; TCRdb stores just in-frame clones and leaves some out. Of about 94,000 clones listed, 80% to 95% are singletons. This sample stems from a study of Tregs in tolerant kidney transplant recipients. Findings and limits, study-wide: Nucleotide sequences could not be compared across some patients' samples due to primer changes.

Unstimulated Tregs (CD4+CD25+CD127-) and CD4+CD25- non-Tregs were sorted from PBMCs. This chain connects TRBV5-6 to TRBJ2-1; 9 bases are a match to TRBD2. The material was CD4+ T cells from blood, obtained before the transplant. The clonotype was recovered from a human donor who received a combined kidney and bone marrow transplant. The CDR3, as DNA: TGTGCCAGCAGCTTGGAGGCGGGAGGGTCGGGGTTCTTC. Residues: CASSLEAGGSGFF.